This TCR beta chain derives from a study of shared clonotypes between healthy human individuals. Overall study context: Donors had three CD4 naive, three CD4 memory, two CD8 naive and one CD8 memory plate apiece.

Concerning this clone itself: Its target is unknown.

CDR1 and CDR2 (germline): SGDLS, YYNGEE. The V gene lost 4 bases and the J gene lost 1 base, with 14 bases spanning the gap. There are 15 residues in the CDR3. The study, taken as a whole, reports: The sole specimen, blood, was sampled, and tissue repertoires likely differ. Among donors, clonotype sharing was expected to be affected by sequencing depth.

Some clones are missing from TCRdb's copy, which holds only in-frame ones; the method was immunoSEQ multiplex PCR. The repertoire holds over 2 million clones, with less than 95% as singletons. V gene TRBV9 combines with J gene TRBJ1-2; D might be TRBD1 (6 bases). Input material: naive CD4+ T cells from PBMCs. Subset described: CD45RA+ positively selected. The origin of this receptor is a man between 18 and 35 years old in good health. Some clones in this sample may be carry-over from other donors' samples. CDR3 in DNA: TGTGCCAGCAGCTCTGCCGACAGGATTAACTATGGCTACACCTTC. Its translation: CASSSADRINYGYTF.